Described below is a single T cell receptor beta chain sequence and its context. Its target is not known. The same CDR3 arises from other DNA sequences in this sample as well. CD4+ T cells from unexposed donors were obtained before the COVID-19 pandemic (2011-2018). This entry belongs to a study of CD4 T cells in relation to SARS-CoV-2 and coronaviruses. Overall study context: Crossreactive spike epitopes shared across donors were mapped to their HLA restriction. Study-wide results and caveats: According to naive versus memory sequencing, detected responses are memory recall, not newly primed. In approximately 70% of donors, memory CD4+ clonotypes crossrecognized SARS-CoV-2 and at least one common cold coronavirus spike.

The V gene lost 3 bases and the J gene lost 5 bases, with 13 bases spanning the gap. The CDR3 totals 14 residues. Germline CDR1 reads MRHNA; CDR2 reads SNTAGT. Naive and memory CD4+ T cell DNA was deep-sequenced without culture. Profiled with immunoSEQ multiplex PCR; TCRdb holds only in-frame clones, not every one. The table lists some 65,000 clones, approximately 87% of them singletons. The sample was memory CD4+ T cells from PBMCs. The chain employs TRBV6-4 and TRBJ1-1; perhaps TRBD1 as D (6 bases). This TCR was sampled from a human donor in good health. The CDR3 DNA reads TGTGCCAGCAGTGATACTTCCAGGGGAACTGAAGCTTTCTTT. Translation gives CASSDTSRGTEAFF.